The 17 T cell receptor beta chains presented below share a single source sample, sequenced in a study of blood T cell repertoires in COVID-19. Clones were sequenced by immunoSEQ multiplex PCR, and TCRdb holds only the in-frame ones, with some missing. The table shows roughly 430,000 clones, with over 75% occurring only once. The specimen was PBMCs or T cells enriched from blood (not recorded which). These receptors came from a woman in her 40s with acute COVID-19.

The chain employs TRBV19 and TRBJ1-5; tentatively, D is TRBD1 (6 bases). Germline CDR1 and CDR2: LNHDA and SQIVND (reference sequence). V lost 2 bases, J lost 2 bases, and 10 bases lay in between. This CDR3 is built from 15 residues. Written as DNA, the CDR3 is TGTGCCAGTAGTATACGGGGGGCCGGCAATCAGCCCCAGCATTTT. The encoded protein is CASSIRGAGNQPQHF.

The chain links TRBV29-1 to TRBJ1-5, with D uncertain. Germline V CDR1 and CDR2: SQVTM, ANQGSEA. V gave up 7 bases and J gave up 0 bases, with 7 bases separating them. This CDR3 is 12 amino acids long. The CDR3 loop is CSAVYSNQPQHF. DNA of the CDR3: TGCAGCGCCGTTTATAGCAATCAGCCCCAGCATTTT.

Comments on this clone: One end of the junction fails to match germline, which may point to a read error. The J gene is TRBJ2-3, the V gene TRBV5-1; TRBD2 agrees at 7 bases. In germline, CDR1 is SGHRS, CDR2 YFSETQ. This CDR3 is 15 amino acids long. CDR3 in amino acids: CASSLAPTSTDTQYF. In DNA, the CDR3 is TGCGCCAGCAGCTTGGCCCCGACTAGCACCGATACGCAGTATTTT.

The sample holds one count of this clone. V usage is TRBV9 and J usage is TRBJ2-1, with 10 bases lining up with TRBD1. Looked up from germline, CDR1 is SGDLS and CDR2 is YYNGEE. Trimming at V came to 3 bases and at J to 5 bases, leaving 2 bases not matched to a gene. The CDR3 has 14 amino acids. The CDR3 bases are TGTGCCAGCAGCGGGGGGACAGGGGACAATGAGCAGTTCTTC. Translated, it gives CASSGGTGDNEQFF.

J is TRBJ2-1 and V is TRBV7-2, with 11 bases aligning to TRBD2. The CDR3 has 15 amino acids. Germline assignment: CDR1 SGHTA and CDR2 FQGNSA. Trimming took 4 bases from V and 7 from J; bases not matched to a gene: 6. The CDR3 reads CASSSLGLADNEQFF. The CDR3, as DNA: TGTGCCAGCAGCTCTCTGGGACTAGCGGATAATGAGCAGTTCTTC.

The CDR3 protein is CASAGRPYNEQFF. The DNA of the CDR3 is TGTGCCAGCGCAGGGCGACCCTACAATGAGCAGTTCTTC. V gene TRBV6-5 combines with J gene TRBJ2-1, with D tentatively TRBD1 (5 bases). Germline V gives CDR1 MNHEY, CDR2 SVGAGI. The CDR3 totals 13 residues. Trimming removed 8 bases at V and 2 bases at J, with 10 bases between.

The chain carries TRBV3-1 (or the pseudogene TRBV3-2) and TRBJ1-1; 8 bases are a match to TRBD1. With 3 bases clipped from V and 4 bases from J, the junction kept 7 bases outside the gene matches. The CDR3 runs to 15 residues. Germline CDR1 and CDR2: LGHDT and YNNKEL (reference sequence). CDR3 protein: CASSQPGQVGTEAFF. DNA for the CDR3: TGTGCCAGCAGCCAGCCGGGACAGGTGGGCACTGAAGCTTTCTTT.

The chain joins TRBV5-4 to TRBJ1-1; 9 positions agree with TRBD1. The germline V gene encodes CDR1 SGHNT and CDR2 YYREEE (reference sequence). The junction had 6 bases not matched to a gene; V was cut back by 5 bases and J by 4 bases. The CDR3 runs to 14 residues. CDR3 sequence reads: CASRPGTGSTEAFF. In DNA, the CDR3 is TGTGCCAGCAGACCCGGGACAGGGTCCACTGAAGCTTTCTTT.

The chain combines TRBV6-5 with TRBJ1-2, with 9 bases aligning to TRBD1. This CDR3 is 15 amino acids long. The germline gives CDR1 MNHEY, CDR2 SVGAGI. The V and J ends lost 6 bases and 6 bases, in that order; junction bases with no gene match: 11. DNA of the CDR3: TGTGCCAGCAGCCCAGGCTTGACAGGGGGTAATGGCTACACCTTC. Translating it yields CASSPGLTGGNGYTF.

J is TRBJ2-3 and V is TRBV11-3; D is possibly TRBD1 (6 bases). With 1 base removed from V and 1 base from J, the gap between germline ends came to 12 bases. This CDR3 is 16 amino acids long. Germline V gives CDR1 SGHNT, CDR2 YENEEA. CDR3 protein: CASSLGGAGGTDTQYF. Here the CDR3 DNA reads TGTGCCAGCAGCTTAGGAGGGGCAGGGGGCACAGATACGCAGTATTTT.

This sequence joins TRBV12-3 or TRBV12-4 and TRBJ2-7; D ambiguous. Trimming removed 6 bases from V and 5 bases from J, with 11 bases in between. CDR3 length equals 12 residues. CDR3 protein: CASRRAMDEQYF. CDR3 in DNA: TGTGCCAGCAGACGTGCTATGGACGAGCAGTACTTC.

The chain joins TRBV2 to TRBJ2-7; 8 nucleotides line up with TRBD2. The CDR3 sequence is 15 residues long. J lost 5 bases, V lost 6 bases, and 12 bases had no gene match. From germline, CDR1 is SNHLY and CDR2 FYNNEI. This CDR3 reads CASRKSGGGSDEQYF. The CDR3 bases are TGTGCCAGCAGGAAGAGCGGGGGAGGCAGCGACGAGCAGTACTTC.

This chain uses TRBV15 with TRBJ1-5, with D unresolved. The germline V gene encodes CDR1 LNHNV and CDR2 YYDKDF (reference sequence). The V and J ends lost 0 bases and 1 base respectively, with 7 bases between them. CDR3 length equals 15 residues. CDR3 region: CATSRDGSSNQPQHF. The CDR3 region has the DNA TGTGCCACCAGCAGAGACGGGAGCAGCAATCAGCCCCAGCATTTT.

CDR3 residues: CASRTAYSGNTIYF. In nucleotides, the CDR3 is TGTGCCAGCAGAACAGCCTACTCTGGAAACACCATATATTTT. The rearrangement uses TRBV2 and TRBJ1-3; D remains ambiguous. The CDR3 is made up of 14 amino acids. Trimming removed 6 bases at V and 0 bases at J, with 9 bases between. In germline, CDR1 is SNHLY, CDR2 FYNNEI.

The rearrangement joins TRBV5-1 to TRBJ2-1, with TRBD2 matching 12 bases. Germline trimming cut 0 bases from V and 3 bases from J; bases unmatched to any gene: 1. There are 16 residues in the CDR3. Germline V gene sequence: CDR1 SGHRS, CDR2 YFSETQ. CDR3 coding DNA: TGCGCCAGCAGCTTGGGACTAGCGGGGGTCTACAATGAGCAGTTCTTC. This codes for CASSLGLAGVYNEQFF.

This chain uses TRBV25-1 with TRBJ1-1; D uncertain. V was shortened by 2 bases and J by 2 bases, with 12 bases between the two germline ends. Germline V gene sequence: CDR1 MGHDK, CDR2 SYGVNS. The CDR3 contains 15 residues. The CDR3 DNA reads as TGTGCCAGCAGTGAAGGTCGGGGAGTAAACACTGAAGCTTTCTTT. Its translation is CASSEGRGVNTEAFF.

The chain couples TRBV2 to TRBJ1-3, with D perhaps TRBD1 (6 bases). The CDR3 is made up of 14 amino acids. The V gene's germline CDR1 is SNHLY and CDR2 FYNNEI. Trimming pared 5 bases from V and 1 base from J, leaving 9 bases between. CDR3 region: CASSYRVSGNTIYF. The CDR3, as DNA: TGTGCCAGCAGTTACAGGGTATCTGGAAACACCATATATTTT.